These T cell receptor beta chains were read from a single sample in a study of vaccination and CD4 T cells after COVID-19. TCRdb reanalysed the PCR reads using MiXCR and keeps one entry per CDR3 protein. This sample has approximately 16,000 distinct CDR3 sequences, with more than 65% found just once. No antigen has been assigned to these receptors. Sequencing was done on a sample of CD4+ T cells from blood, cultured in vitro. The receptor set was obtained from a human donor who had recovered from COVID-19. The CDR3 runs from the conserved cysteine through the conserved F or W. The D gene is left open where the match is weak. Clone size is given for some rows only: seen once, a few or many times, or a class if the clone is expanded.

d_call clone_size j_call v_call cdr3_aa cdr3_nt
- - TRBJ1-2 TRBV2 CASSELGQGTGYTF TGTGCCAGCAGTGAACTAGGGCAGGGAACTGGCTACACCTTC
- - TRBJ1-2 TRBV6-5 CASSCDRNYGYTF TGTGCCAGCAGTTGCGACAGGAACTATGGCTACACCTTC
- - TRBJ2-2 TRBV24-1 CATSEEAGELFF TGTGCCACCAGTGAGGAGGCCGGGGAGCTGTTTTTT
- - TRBJ1-1 TRBV7-9 CASSLELPIRTAFF TGTGCCAGCAGCTTAGAGTTACCGATCCGTACCGCTTTCTTT
- - TRBJ2-3 TRBV20-1 CSASPSTDTQYF TGCAGTGCCAGCCCCAGCACAGATACGCAGTATTTT
- few TRBJ1-1 TRBV20-1 CSARDKREAFF TGCAGTGCTAGAGATAAACGGGAAGCTTTCTTT
TRBD1 - TRBJ1-2 TRBV6-5 CASSYLGQGYGYTF TGTGCCAGCAGTTACCTTGGACAGGGCTATGGCTACACCTTC
TRBD2 - TRBJ2-7 TRBV11-3 CASSFERGGSGSGYEQYF TGTGCCAGCAGCTTCGAGCGGGGGGGGTCCGGCTCCGGCTACGAGCAGTACTTC
- - TRBJ1-5 TRBV6-1 CASSTKGGWGVDF TGTGCCAGCAGTACAAAAGGGGGGTGGGGTGTGGATTTT
TRBD2 once TRBJ2-1 TRBV20-1 CSARDLLTSGRWNEQFF TGCAGTGCTAGAGATTTACTAACTAGCGGGCGATGGAATGAGCAGTTCTTC
- - TRBJ1-5 TRBV21-1 CASSKFSSDSQNQPQHF TGTGCCAGCAGCAAATTTTCTTCGGACAGTCAAAATCAGCCCCAGCATTTT
- few TRBJ1-2 TRBV24-1 CATSDWAGNYGYTF TGTGCCACCAGTGATTGGGCGGGGAACTATGGCTACACCTTC
TRBD2 - TRBJ2-3 TRBV20-1 CSAPTSEFPDTQYF TGCAGTGCGCCGACTAGCGAGTTCCCAGATACGCAGTATTTT
TRBD1 - TRBJ1-2 TRBV10-1 CASSESRDRPFYGYTF TGCGCCAGCAGTGAGTCCAGGGACAGGCCTTTCTATGGCTACACCTTC
- - TRBJ1-2 TRBV4-1 CASSQGQGMTNYGYTF TGCGCCAGCAGCCAAGGGCAGGGCATGACTAACTATGGCTACACCTTC
TRBD2 - TRBJ2-7 TRBV6-1 CASRKSGSPGEQYF TGTGCCAGCAGGAAAAGCGGGAGCCCTGGGGAGCAGTACTTC
- few TRBJ1-1 TRBV7-8 CASSRGRGTEAFF TGTGCCAGCAGCCGTGGGCGGGGCACTGAAGCTTTCTTT
- - TRBJ1-2 TRBV11-2 CASSLVGGGGYGYTF TGTGCCAGCAGCTTAGTTGGGGGTGGGGGCTATGGCTACACCTTC
- - TRBJ2-2 TRBV5-1 CASSPVGLDTGELFF TGCGCCAGCAGCCCCGTGGGGTTGGACACCGGGGAGCTGTTTTTT
- - TRBJ1-4 TRBV7-9 CASSSLAGANEKLFF TGTGCCAGCAGCTCACTCGCAGGGGCTAATGAAAAACTGTTTTTT
- - TRBJ1-3 TRBV20-1 CSAQRGYGNTIYF TGCAGTGCCCAAAGGGGGTACGGAAACACCATATATTTT
- - TRBJ2-5 TRBV11-3 CASSLGSLRDLQETQYF TGTGCCAGCAGCTTAGGTAGCCTCAGGGATCTACAAGAGACCCAGTACTTC
- few TRBJ1-2 TRBV30 CAWSDQGDYGYTF TGTGCCTGGAGTGACCAGGGTGACTATGGCTACACCTTC
- once TRBJ1-2 TRBV20-1 CSAFGWGGYTF TGCAGTGCTTTCGGGTGGGGGGGCTACACCTTC
TRBD1 - TRBJ2-7 TRBV3-1 CASSQVVSGQGIPSSYEQYF TGTGCCAGCAGCCAAGTTGTGTCGGGACAGGGAATACCTTCTTCCTACGAGCAGTACTTC
- - TRBJ1-6 TRBV10-3 CAISEGRNSPLHF TGTGCCATCAGTGAAGGACGGAATTCACCCCTCCACTTT
TRBD2 - TRBJ2-3 TRBV6-1 CASSRLGGGTDTQYF TGTGCCAGCAGCCGTTTGGGGGGGGGCACAGATACGCAGTATTTT
TRBD2 - TRBJ2-2 TRBV5-5 CASSSNSGRSAKF TGTGCCAGCAGCTCCAATAGCGGGAGAAGCGCCAAGTTT
TRBD1 - TRBJ2-3 TRBV12-3/TRBV12-4 CASSSGTGVITDTQYF TGTGCCAGCAGTTCCGGGACAGGGGTTATCACAGATACGCAGTATTTT
- - TRBJ1-1 TRBV19 CASEIRFAMNTEAFF TGTGCCAGTGAAATCAGATTTGCGATGAACACTGAAGCTTTCTTT
TRBD2 - TRBJ2-5 TRBV7-2 CASSLVGTSATRETQYF TGTGCCAGCAGCTTAGTTGGAACTAGCGCGACTCGGGAGACCCAGTACTTC
- - TRBJ1-1 TRBV30 CAWSAMGDTEAFF TGTGCCTGGAGTGCGATGGGGGACACTGAAGCTTTCTTT
- few TRBJ1-2 TRBV20-1 CSAFTGNYGYTF TGCAGTGCTTTTACAGGGAACTATGGCTACACCTTC
- - TRBJ1-1 TRBV7-9 CASSLGRPIQNTEAFF TGTGCCAGCAGCTTAGGAAGACCAATACAGAACACTGAAGCTTTCTTT